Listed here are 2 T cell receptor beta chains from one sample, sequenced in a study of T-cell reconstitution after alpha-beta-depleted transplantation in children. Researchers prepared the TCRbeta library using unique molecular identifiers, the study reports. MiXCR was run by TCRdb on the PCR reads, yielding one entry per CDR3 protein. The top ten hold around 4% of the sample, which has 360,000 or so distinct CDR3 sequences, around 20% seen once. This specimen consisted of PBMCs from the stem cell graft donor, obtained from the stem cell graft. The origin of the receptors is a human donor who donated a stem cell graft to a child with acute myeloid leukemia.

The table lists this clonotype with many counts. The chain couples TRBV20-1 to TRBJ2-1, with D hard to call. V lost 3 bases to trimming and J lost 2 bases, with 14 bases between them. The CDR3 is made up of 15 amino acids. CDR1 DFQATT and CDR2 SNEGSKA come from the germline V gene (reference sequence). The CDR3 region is CSASWPRGAYNEQFF. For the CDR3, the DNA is TGCAGTGCTAGCTGGCCGAGAGGCGCCTACAATGAGCAGTTCTTC.

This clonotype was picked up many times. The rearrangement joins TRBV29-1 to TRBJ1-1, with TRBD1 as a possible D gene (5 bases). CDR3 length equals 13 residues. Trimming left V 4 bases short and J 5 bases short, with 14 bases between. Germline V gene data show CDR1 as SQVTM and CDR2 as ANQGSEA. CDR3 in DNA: TGCAGCGTTGCCGAGCAGGGAGGGACTGAAGCTTTCTTT. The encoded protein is CSVAEQGGTEAFF.